The 2 T cell receptor beta chains listed next were all sequenced from one sample in a study of blood T cell repertoires in COVID-19. The repertoire was sequenced with immunoSEQ multiplex PCR; TCRdb's copy has only in-frame clones and lacks some. The table records approximately 280,000 clones, around nine tenths of them present only once. The sample was peripheral blood. These receptors came from a man aged 40-55 years with acute or convalescent COVID-19.

This clone was detected only once. The rearrangement uses TRBV5-1 and TRBJ1-2, with a tentative D call TRBD1 (5 bases). Between the trimmed V and J ends, which lost 2 bases and 8 bases, there was a span of 13 bases. Germline V CDR1 and CDR2: SGHRS, YFSETQ. The CDR3 covers 13 residues. In nucleotides, the CDR3 is TGCGCCAGCAGCTTCGGCAGGGCTACAGGCTACACCTTC. Translation gives CASSFGRATGYTF.

The J gene is TRBJ2-7, the V gene TRBV30; 8 nucleotides match TRBD1. The CDR3 has 14 amino acids. J lost 3 bases, V lost 1 base, and 5 bases had no gene match. The germline gives CDR1 GTSNPN, CDR2 SVGIG (reference sequence). The CDR3 DNA reads TGTGCCTGGAGTGAAGGGACAGGCCTCTACGAGCAGTACTTC. Translation: CAWSEGTGLYEQYF.